This T cell receptor beta chain was observed in a study of early T cells in non-severe SARS-CoV-2 infection. Study-wide findings and caveats: VDJdb matching skewed toward anti-spike CD8 responses, missing private and CD4 specificities.

Individual cDNA molecules were tagged with unique molecular identifiers, the study reported. TCRdb fed the 5' RACE reads into MiXCR, producing one record per CDR3 protein. The sample carries about 66,000 distinct CDR3 sequences, around 21% recorded once. The CDR3 is 11 amino acids. The V and J ends lost 9 bases and 0 bases respectively, with 4 bases between them. Germline CDR1 is SNHLY and CDR2 is FYNNEI. In this sample, this clonotype turned up a few times. Its cognate antigen is unknown. The specimen comprised whole blood, sampled at baseline. This sequence was found in an adult who was a healthcare worker with PCR-confirmed SARS-CoV-2 infection or an uninfected control (not recorded which). The chain is built from TRBV2 and TRBJ2-3; no clear D gene. CDR3 sequence reads: CASASTDTQYF. The DNA for the CDR3 is TGTGCCAGTGCAAGCACAGATACGCAGTATTTT.